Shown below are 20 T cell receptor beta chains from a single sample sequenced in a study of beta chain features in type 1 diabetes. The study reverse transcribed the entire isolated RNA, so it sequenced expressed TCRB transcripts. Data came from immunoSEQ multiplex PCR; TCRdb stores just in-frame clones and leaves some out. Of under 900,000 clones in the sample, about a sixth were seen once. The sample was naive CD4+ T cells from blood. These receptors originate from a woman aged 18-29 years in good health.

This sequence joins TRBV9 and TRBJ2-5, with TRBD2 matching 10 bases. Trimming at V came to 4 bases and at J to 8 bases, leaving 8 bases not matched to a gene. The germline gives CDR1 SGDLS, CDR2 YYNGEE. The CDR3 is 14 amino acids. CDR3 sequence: CASSPGLAQGTQYF. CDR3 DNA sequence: TGTGCCAGCAGCCCGGGACTAGCGCAAGGCACCCAGTACTTC.

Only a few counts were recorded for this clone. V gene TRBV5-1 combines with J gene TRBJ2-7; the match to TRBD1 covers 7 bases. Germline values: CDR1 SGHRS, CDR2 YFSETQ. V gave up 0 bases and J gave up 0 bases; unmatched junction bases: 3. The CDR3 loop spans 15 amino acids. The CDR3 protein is CASSLVGDSSYEQYF. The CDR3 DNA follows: TGCGCCAGCAGCTTGGTCGGGGACAGCTCCTACGAGCAGTACTTC.

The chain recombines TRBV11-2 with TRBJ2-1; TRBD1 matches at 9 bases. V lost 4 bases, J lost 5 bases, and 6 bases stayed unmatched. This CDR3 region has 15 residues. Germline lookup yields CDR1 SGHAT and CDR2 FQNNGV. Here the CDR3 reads CASSYRDRAHNEQFF. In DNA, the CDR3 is TGTGCCAGCAGCTACCGGGACAGGGCACACAATGAGCAGTTCTTC.

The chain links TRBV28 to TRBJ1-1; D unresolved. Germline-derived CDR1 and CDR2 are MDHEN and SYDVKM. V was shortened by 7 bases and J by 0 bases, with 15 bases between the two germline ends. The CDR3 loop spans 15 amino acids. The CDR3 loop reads CASTLIPRLNTEAFF. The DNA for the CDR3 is TGTGCCAGCACCCTTATTCCGAGACTGAACACTGAAGCTTTCTTT. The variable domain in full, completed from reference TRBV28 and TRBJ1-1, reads DVKVTQSSRYLVKRTGEKVFLECVQDMDHENMFWYRQDPGLGLRLIYFSYDVKMKEKGDIPEGYSVSREKKERFSLILESASTNQTSMYLCASTLIPRLNTEAFFGQGTRLTVV.

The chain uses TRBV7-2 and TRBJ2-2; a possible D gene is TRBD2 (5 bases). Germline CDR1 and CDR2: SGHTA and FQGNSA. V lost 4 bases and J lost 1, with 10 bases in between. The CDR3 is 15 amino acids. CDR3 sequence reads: CASSSSGMNTGELFF. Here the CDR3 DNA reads TGTGCCAGCAGCTCATCCGGGATGAACACCGGGGAGCTGTTTTTT.

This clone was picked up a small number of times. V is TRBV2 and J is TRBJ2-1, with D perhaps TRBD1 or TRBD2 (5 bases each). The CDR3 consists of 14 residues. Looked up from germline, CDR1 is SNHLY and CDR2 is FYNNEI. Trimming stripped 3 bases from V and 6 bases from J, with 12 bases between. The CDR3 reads CASSDRGRGNEQFF. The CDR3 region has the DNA TGTGCCAGCAGTGATCGGGGAAGGGGCAATGAGCAGTTCTTC. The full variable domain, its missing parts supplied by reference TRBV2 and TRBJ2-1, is EPEVTQTPSHQVTQMGQEVILRCVPISNHLYFYWYRQILGQKVEFLVSFYNNEISEKSEIFDDQFSVERPDGSNFTLKIRSTKLEDSAMYFCASSDRGRGNEQFFGPGTRLTVL.

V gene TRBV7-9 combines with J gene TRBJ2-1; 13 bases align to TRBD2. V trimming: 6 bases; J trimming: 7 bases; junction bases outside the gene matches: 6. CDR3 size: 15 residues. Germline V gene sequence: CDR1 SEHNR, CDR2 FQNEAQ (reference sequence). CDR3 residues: CASRQAGLAGNEQFF. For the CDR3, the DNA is TGTGCCAGCAGGCAGGCGGGACTAGCGGGAAATGAGCAGTTCTTC. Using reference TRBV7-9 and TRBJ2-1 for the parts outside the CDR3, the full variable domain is DTGVSQNPRHKITKRGQNVTFRCDPISEHNRLYWYRQTLGQGPEFLTYFQNEAQLEKSRLLSDRFSAERPKGSFSTLEIQRTEQGDSAMYLCASRQAGLAGNEQFFGPGTRLTVL.

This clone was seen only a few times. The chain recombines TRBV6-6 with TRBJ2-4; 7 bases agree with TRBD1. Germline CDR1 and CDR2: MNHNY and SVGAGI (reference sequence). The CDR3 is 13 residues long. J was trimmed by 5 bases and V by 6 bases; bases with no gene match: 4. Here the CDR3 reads CASRAGTENIQYF. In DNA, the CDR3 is TGTGCCAGCAGAGCCGGGACAGAAAACATTCAGTACTTC.

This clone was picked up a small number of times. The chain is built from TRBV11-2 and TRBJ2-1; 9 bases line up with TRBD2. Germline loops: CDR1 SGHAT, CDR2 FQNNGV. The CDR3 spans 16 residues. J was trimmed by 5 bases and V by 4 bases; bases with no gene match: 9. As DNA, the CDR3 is TGTGCCAGCAGCTCCTGGAGGATAGCGGGAGACAATGAGCAGTTCTTC. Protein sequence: CASSSWRIAGDNEQFF. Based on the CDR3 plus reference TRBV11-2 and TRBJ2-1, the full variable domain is EAGVAQSPRYKIIEKRQSVAFWCNPISGHATLYWYQQILGQGPKLLIQFQNNGVVDDSQLPKDRFSAERLKGVDSTLKIQPAKLEDSAVYLCASSSWRIAGDNEQFFGPGTRLTVL.

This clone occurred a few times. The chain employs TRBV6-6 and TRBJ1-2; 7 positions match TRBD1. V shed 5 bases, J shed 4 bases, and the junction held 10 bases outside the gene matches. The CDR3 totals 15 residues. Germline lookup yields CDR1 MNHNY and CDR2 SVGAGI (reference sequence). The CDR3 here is CASSATAGQSYGYTF. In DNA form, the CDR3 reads TGTGCCAGCAGTGCAACTGCGGGACAGTCCTATGGCTACACCTTC.

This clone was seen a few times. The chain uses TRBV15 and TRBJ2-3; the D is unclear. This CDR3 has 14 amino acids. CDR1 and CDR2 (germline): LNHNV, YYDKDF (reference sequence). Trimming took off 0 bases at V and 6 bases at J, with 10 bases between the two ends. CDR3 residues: CATSREGVPDTQYF. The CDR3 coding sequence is TGTGCCACCAGCAGAGAAGGTGTTCCCGATACGCAGTATTTT.

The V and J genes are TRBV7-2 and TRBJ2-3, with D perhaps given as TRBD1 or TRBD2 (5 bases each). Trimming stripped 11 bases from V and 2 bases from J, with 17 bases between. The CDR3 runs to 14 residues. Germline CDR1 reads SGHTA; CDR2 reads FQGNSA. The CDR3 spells CAVGRRGVTDTQYF. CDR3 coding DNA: TGTGCCGTGGGGCGCCGAGGGGTCACAGATACGCAGTATTTT.

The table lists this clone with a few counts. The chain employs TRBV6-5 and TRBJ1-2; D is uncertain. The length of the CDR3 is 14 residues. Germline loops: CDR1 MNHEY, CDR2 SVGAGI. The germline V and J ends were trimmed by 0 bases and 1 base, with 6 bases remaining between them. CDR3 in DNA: TGTGCCAGCAGTTACTCACGGGTTAACTATGGCTACACCTTC. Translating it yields CASSYSRVNYGYTF.

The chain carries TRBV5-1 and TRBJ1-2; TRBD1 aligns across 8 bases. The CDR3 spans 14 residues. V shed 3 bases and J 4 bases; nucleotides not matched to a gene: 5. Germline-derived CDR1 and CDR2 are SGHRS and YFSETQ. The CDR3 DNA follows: TGCGCCAGCAGCTCGGACAGGGTGGGCTATGGCTACACCTTC. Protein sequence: CASSSDRVGYGYTF.

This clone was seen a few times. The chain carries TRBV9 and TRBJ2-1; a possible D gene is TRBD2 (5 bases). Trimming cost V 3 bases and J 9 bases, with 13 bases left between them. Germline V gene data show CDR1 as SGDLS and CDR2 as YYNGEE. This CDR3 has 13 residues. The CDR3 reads CASSGRRNSEQFF. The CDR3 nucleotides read TGTGCCAGCAGCGGTCGGAGGAACAGTGAGCAGTTCTTC.

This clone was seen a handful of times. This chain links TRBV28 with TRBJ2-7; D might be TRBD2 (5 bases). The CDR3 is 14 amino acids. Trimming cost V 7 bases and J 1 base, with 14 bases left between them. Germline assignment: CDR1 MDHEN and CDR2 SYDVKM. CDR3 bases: TGTGCCAGCAACCAACCGGGAAAGTCCTACGAGCAGTACTTC. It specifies CASNQPGKSYEQYF.

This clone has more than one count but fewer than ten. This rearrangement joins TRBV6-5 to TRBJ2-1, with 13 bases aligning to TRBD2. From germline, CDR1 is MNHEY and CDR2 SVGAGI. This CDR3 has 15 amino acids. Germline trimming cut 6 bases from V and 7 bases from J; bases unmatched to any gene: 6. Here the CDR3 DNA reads TGTGCCAGCAGCCGCGGGACTAGCGGGAAAAATGAGCAGTTCTTC. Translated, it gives CASSRGTSGKNEQFF.

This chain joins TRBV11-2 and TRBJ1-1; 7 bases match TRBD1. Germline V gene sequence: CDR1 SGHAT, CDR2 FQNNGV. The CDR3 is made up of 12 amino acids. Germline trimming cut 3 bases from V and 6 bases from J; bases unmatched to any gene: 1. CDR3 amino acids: CASSLTGSEAFF. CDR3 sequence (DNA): TGTGCCAGCAGCTTGACAGGGTCTGAAGCTTTCTTT.

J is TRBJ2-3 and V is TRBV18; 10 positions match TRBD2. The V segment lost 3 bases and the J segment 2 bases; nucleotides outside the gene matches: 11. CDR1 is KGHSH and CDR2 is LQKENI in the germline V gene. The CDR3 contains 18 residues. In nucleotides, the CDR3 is TGTGCCAGCTCACCCACTCGCTTCCTAGCGGGAGCCACAGATACGCAGTATTTT. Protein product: CASSPTRFLAGATDTQYF.

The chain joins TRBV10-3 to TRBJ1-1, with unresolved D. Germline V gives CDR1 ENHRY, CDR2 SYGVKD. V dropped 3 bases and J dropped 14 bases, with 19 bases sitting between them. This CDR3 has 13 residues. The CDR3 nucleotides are TGTGCCATCAGTGACTCAGGCTCCCCAAAGCGGTTCTTT. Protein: CAISDSGSPKRFF.